These 19 T cell receptor beta chains came from one sample sequenced in a study of blood T cell repertoires in COVID-19. The assay was immunoSEQ multiplex PCR, and TCRdb's table has in-frame clones only and misses some. The sample yields 150,000 or so clones, around 92% seen once. The specimen was peripheral blood. The receptors here all came from a young man with COVID-19, enrolled during active disease.

This chain uses TRBV2 with TRBJ1-1; TRBD1 might be the D (5 bases). CDR3 size: 14 residues. V was trimmed by 3 bases and J by 6 bases, leaving 14 bases between them. Germline V gives CDR1 SNHLY, CDR2 FYNNEI. The CDR3 is CASSDRVGRAEAFF. For the CDR3, the DNA is TGTGCCAGCAGTGACAGGGTGGGTCGAGCTGAAGCTTTCTTT.

The chain uses TRBV28 and TRBJ1-5; 9 positions match TRBD1. The germline V gene encodes CDR1 MDHEN and CDR2 SYDVKM. The CDR3 has 16 residues. The ends lost 6 bases at V and 1 base at J; junction bases unmatched: 7. The CDR3: CASRKDRGASNQPQHF. The CDR3 DNA reads TGTGCCAGCAGAAAGGACAGGGGTGCGAGCAATCAGCCCCAGCATTTT. Looking up the rest from reference TRBV28 and TRBJ1-5 gives the full variable domain: DVKVTQSSRYLVKRTGEKVFLECVQDMDHENMFWYRQDPGLGLRLIYFSYDVKMKEKGDIPEGYSVSREKKERFSLILESASTNQTSMYLCASRKDRGASNQPQHFGDGTRLSIL.

The V gene is TRBV25-1, the J gene TRBJ1-6, with a weak D call TRBD1 (6 bases). Germline V CDR1 and CDR2: MGHDK, SYGVNS. V was clipped by 7 bases and J by 7 bases, with 14 bases between them. The CDR3 extends over 14 amino acids. The CDR3 coding sequence is TGTGCCAGCATCCCGGGACACTGGAATTCACCCCTCCACTTT. It yields the protein CASIPGHWNSPLHF.

This rearrangement joins TRBV5-8 to TRBJ2-1, with D maybe TRBD1 (5 bases). Germline V gene data show CDR1 as SGHTS and CDR2 as YDEGEE. Trimming cost V 4 bases and J 7 bases, with 18 bases left between them. This CDR3 contains 15 residues. CDR3 loop: CASSLGVGQGNEQFF. The CDR3 DNA is TGTGCCAGCAGCCTCGGTGTCGGGCAGGGAAATGAGCAGTTCTTC.

This clone has a single count. This chain links TRBV19 with TRBJ1-6, with TRBD1 matching 8 bases. The length of the CDR3 is 17 residues. Germline CDR1 reads LNHDA; CDR2 reads SQIVND (reference sequence). Trimming cost V 1 base and J 7 bases; bases outside gene matches: 9. CDR3 sequence reads: CASSIASSGTGNSPLHF. The CDR3 DNA follows: TGTGCCAGTAGTATAGCCTCCTCCGGGACAGGCAATTCACCCCTCCACTTT.

The genes are TRBV6-6 and TRBJ1-2, with D possibly TRBD1 on 6 matching bases. Trimming shortened V by 6 bases and J by 4 bases, and 18 bases separated the two germline ends. The CDR3 covers 15 residues. CDR1 is MNHNY and CDR2 is SVGAGI in the germline V gene (reference sequence). CDR3 in DNA: TGTGCCAGCAGCTTCCCTACAGGGCCTGGCTATGGCTACACCTTC. Translation: CASSFPTGPGYGYTF.

This clone came up once. The chain combines TRBV27 with TRBJ1-5; 8 nucleotides agree with TRBD1. Trimming took 3 bases from V and 0 from J; bases not matched to a gene: 4. Germline V gene lookup returns CDR1 MNHEY and CDR2 SMNVEV (reference sequence). There are 16 residues in the CDR3. CDR3: CASSLTGVYSNQPQHF. The CDR3 coding sequence is TGTGCCAGCAGTTTGACAGGGGTTTATAGCAATCAGCCCCAGCATTTT.

The chain carries TRBV24-1 and TRBJ1-5, with D tentatively TRBD1 (5 bases). Trimming removed 9 bases from V and 4 bases from J, with 27 bases in between. Germline CDR1 reads KGHDR; CDR2 reads SFDVKD. The CDR3 has 18 amino acids. Here the CDR3 reads CATPADKNSGFSNQPQHF. For the CDR3, the DNA is TGTGCCACCCCCGCGGACAAGAACTCTGGTTTCAGTAATCAGCCCCAGCATTTT.

Turning to this clone: Germline and junction disagree at one end, which may indicate a read error. The chain recombines TRBV28 with TRBJ1-1, with D unresolved. In germline, CDR1 is MDHEN, CDR2 SYDVKM. CDR3 length: 13 residues. DNA of the CDR3: TGTGCCAGCACTTTAACAATGAACACTGAAGCTTTCTTT. Protein product: CASTLTMNTEAFF.

A single count supports this clone. The chain carries TRBV28 and TRBJ1-6; D is undetermined. With 4 bases removed from V and 4 bases from J, the gap between germline ends came to 8 bases. Germline CDR1 is MDHEN and CDR2 is SYDVKM. The CDR3 covers 14 residues. CDR3 region: CASSSGNYNSPLHF. CDR3 bases: TGTGCCAGCAGTTCCGGGAATTATAATTCACCCCTCCACTTT.

The J gene is TRBJ1-2, the V gene TRBV13; D unresolved. The CDR3 spans 14 residues. V lost 0 bases and J 5 bases, leaving 10 bases between the germline ends. Germline V lookup: CDR1 PRHDT, CDR2 FYEKMQ (reference sequence). This CDR3 reads CASSLGLRDYGYTF. The CDR3 bases are TGTGCCAGCAGCTTAGGCCTTCGAGATTATGGCTACACCTTC.

This clone was observed once. The V gene is TRBV27, the J gene TRBJ2-7; 8 nucleotides agree with TRBD2. Germline-derived CDR1 and CDR2 are MNHEY and SMNVEV (reference sequence). Trimming at V came to 8 bases and at J to 5 bases, leaving 14 bases not matched to a gene. CDR3 length: 15 amino acids. As DNA, the CDR3 is TGTGCCAGCCAACATCTCGGGACTAGTGTACACGAGCAGTACTTC. Translating gives CASQHLGTSVHEQYF.

The V and J genes are TRBV7-3 and TRBJ1-2, with D possibly matching TRBD1 (6 bases). Trimming shortened V by 5 bases and J by 5 bases, and 12 bases separated the two germline ends. CDR1 and CDR2 (germline): SGHTA, FQGTGA. The CDR3 contains 13 residues. The CDR3 here is CASSRGQLYGYTF. The CDR3 DNA reads TGTGCCAGCAGCCGTGGACAGCTTTATGGCTACACCTTC.

The rearrangement joins TRBV7-2 to TRBJ2-2; TRBD2 agrees at 13 bases. Losses at the gene ends were 5 bases for V and 7 bases for J; bases not matched to a gene: 10. Germline V CDR1 and CDR2: SGHTA, FQGNSA. The CDR3 has 17 residues. The CDR3: CASSQGTSGAEGGELFF. The CDR3 nucleotides are TGTGCCAGCAGCCAGGGGACTAGCGGGGCCGAAGGCGGGGAGCTGTTTTTT. The whole variable domain, filled in from reference TRBV7-2 and TRBJ2-2, reads GAGVSQSPSNKVTEKGKDVELRCDPISGHTALYWYRQSLGQGLEFLIYFQGNSAPDKSGLPSDRFSAERTGGSVSTLTIQRTQQEDSAVYLCASSQGTSGAEGGELFFGEGSRLTVL.

The genes are TRBV19 and TRBJ2-1, with 8 bases that match TRBD1. V dropped 5 bases and J dropped 3; count of bases not matched to a gene: 12. Per the germline V gene, CDR1 is LNHDA and CDR2 is SQIVND (reference sequence). This CDR3 contains 17 residues. The CDR3 nucleotides are TGTGCCAGTAGTGCCCAGGGGGCAGGCACCCTCTACAATGAGCAGTTCTTC. As protein: CASSAQGAGTLYNEQFF. The whole variable domain, filled in from reference TRBV19 and TRBJ2-1, reads DGGITQSPKYLFRKEGQNVTLSCEQNLNHDAMYWYRQDPGQGLRLIYYSQIVNDFQKGDIAEGYSVSREKKESFPLTVTSAQKNPTAFYLCASSAQGAGTLYNEQFFGPGTRLTVL.

The chain recombines TRBV7-8 with TRBJ1-2; 7 bases match TRBD1. V was pared by 4 bases and J by 6 bases, with 14 bases of the junction left unmatched. The CDR3 totals 16 residues. Per the germline V gene, CDR1 is SGHVS and CDR2 is FQNEAQ. CDR3 amino acids: CASSSPGTAVRDGYTF. CDR3 in DNA: TGTGCCAGCAGCTCACCTGGGACAGCTGTTAGGGATGGCTACACCTTC. Together with reference TRBV7-8 and TRBJ1-2, the CDR3 gives the full variable domain: GAGVSQSPRYKVAKRGQDVALRCDPISGHVSLFWYQQALGQGPEFLTYFQNEAQLDKSGLPSDRFFAERPEGSVSTLKIQRTQQEDSAVYLCASSSPGTAVRDGYTFGSGTRLTVV.

The rearrangement joins TRBV24-1 to TRBJ2-5; D ambiguous. V was cut by 0 bases and J by 5 bases, with 6 bases left in between. The CDR3 spans 13 residues. CDR1 and CDR2 (germline): KGHDR, SFDVKD. The CDR3 DNA reads TGTGCCACCAGTGATTTGCGCGAGGAGACCCAGTACTTC. It codes for CATSDLREETQYF.

This clone was found once. This chain uses TRBV9 with TRBJ2-1; 11 bases map to TRBD2. V lost 0 bases to trimming and J lost 6 bases; unmatched junction nucleotides: 2. Germline loops: CDR1 SGDLS, CDR2 YYNGEE. The CDR3 length is 15 residues. CDR3 amino acids: CASSVASGRPNEQFF. CDR3 in DNA: TGTGCCAGCAGCGTAGCTAGCGGGAGGCCCAATGAGCAGTTCTTC.

The V gene is TRBV7-2, the J gene TRBJ1-5; D may be TRBD1 (6 bases). Per the germline V gene, CDR1 is SGHTA and CDR2 is FQGNSA. Trimming stripped 4 bases from V and 0 bases from J, with 13 bases between. The CDR3 is 16 amino acids. CDR3 loop: CASSYYRDGSNQPQHF. The CDR3 DNA is TGTGCCAGCAGCTACTACAGGGATGGTAGCAATCAGCCCCAGCATTTT. Together with reference TRBV7-2 and TRBJ1-5, the CDR3 gives the full variable domain: GAGVSQSPSNKVTEKGKDVELRCDPISGHTALYWYRQSLGQGLEFLIYFQGNSAPDKSGLPSDRFSAERTGGSVSTLTIQRTQQEDSAVYLCASSYYRDGSNQPQHFGDGTRLSIL.